This entry is about one TCR beta chain. Some clones are missing from TCRdb's copy, which holds only in-frame ones; the method was immunoSEQ multiplex PCR. The sample has some 82,000 clones, around 80% seen once. The CDR3 sequence is 15 residues long. V was trimmed by 2 bases and J by 6 bases, leaving 17 bases between them. Germline V CDR1 and CDR2: LGHNA, YNFKEQ. This record belongs to a study of control samples from healthy donors and cancer patients. Sequencing used PBMCs. The rearrangement uses TRBV4-2 and TRBJ2-7; D possibly uses TRBD1 or TRBD2 (5 bases each). This clonotype was obtained from a man between 60 and 75 years old with head and neck cancer. CDR3 bases: TGTGCCAGCAGCCAAAGCCGGGACCCCTCGGGCGAGCAGTACTTC. It yields the protein CASSQSRDPSGEQYF.